Below are 23 T cell receptor beta chains sequenced from a single sample in a study of cytomegalovirus exposure and HLA in healthy donors. PCR primers comprised 60 Vbeta and 13 Jbeta primers. Libraries were prepared by immunoSEQ multiplex PCR; TCRdb keeps only in-frame clonotypes and omits some of them. Among about 130,000 clones listed, around 85% were seen once. Sequencing was done on a sample of PBMCs. Source of these receptors: a boy aged 5-17 years in good health and CMV-seronegative.

This clone showed up just once. This chain joins TRBV27 and TRBJ1-1, with 10 bases lining up with TRBD1. With 4 bases clipped from V and 10 bases from J, the junction kept 9 bases outside the gene matches. Germline-derived CDR1 and CDR2 are MNHEY and SMNVEV (reference sequence). The CDR3 has 14 amino acids. CDR3 region: CASSSGTGVAGAFF. The CDR3 nucleotides read TGTGCCAGCAGTTCCGGGACAGGGGTAGCGGGAGCTTTCTTT.

A few counts support this clone. V gene TRBV4-3 combines with J gene TRBJ1-6, with no clear D. Germline V CDR1 and CDR2: LGHNA, YSLEER. Trimming took 0 bases from V and 7 from J, leaving 10 bases between them. The CDR3 consists of 15 residues. CDR3 sequence reads: CASSQDPRSNSPLHF. For the CDR3, the DNA is TGCGCCAGCAGCCAAGATCCGCGTAGCAATTCACCCCTCCACTTT.

The chain couples TRBV11-2 to TRBJ2-5; 7 positions agree with TRBD1. Germline CDR1 is SGHAT and CDR2 is FQNNGV. This CDR3 has 14 amino acids. The V and J ends lost 5 bases and 5 bases, in that order; junction bases with no gene match: 8. The CDR3 DNA reads TGTGCCAGCAGCCCACATACAGGGGATGAGACCCAGTACTTC. Translation: CASSPHTGDETQYF.

V and J are TRBV9 and TRBJ1-1; 8 bases align to TRBD1. The V gene end was trimmed by 4 bases and the J gene end by 0 bases; junction bases not matched to a gene: 8. Germline values: CDR1 SGDLS, CDR2 YYNGEE. The CDR3 sequence is 16 residues long. CDR3 in amino acids: CASSTFRTGMNTEAFF. CDR3 nucleotide sequence: TGTGCCAGCAGCACCTTTCGGACAGGGATGAACACTGAAGCTTTCTTT. Variable domain in full (rest from reference TRBV9 and TRBJ1-1): DSGVTQTPKHLITATGQRVTLRCSPRSGDLSVYWYQQSLDQGLQFLIQYYNGEERAKGNILERFSAQQFPDLHSELNLSSLELGDSALYFCASSTFRTGMNTEAFFGQGTRLTVV.

The chain employs TRBV5-1 and TRBJ2-2, with D maybe TRBD1 (6 bases). Germline CDR1 is SGHRS and CDR2 is YFSETQ. CDR3 length: 16 amino acids. V lost 0 bases, J lost 0 bases, and 9 bases lay in between. CDR3 protein: CASSLAPGANTGELFF. DNA of the CDR3: TGCGCCAGCAGCTTGGCCCCAGGGGCGAACACCGGGGAGCTGTTTTTT.

This clone was observed a few times. The rearrangement joins TRBV4-3 to TRBJ2-7, with a possible D match to TRBD2 (7 bases). CDR1 is LGHNA and CDR2 is YSLEER in the germline V gene. This CDR3 spans 15 amino acids. Trimming took 0 bases from V and 1 from J, leaving 10 bases between them. The CDR3 protein is CASSQEGRGSYEQYF. As DNA, the CDR3 is TGCGCCAGCAGCCAAGAAGGGAGGGGGTCCTACGAGCAGTACTTC.

The chain recombines TRBV9 with TRBJ2-2; TRBD1 matches 7 bases. The germline V gene has CDR1 SGDLS and CDR2 YYNGEE. The CDR3 sequence is 16 residues long. J lost 0 bases, V lost 2 bases, and 4 bases had no gene match. CDR3 sequence reads: CASSVAGTANTGELFF. CDR3 in DNA: TGTGCCAGCAGCGTCGCCGGGACAGCGAACACCGGGGAGCTGTTTTTT.

The chain carries TRBV5-8 and TRBJ2-5; D may be TRBD1 (6 bases). V shed 2 bases and J shed 1 base, with 15 bases lying between them. The CDR3 contains 16 residues. CDR1 SGHTS and CDR2 YDEGEE come from the germline V gene. The CDR3: CASSLTAGAIQETQYF. In nucleotides, the CDR3 is TGTGCCAGCAGCTTAACGGCAGGGGCTATCCAAGAGACCCAGTACTTC.

This clone turned up a few times. The gene calls are TRBV6-1 and TRBJ2-7, with D perhaps TRBD2 (6 bases). This CDR3 comprises 14 residues. From germline, CDR1 is MNHNS and CDR2 SASEGT. V gave up 0 bases and J gave up 0 bases, with 6 bases separating them. The CDR3 DNA sequence: TGTGCCAGCAGTGAAGCAGCGGGCTCCTACGAGCAGTACTTC. Translated, it gives CASSEAAGSYEQYF.

This chain connects TRBV5-6 to TRBJ2-7, with 10 bases lining up with TRBD1. Trimming cost V 5 bases and J 4 bases; bases outside gene matches: 3. Germline V gene lookup returns CDR1 SGHDT and CDR2 YYEEEE. This CDR3 has 13 amino acids. CDR3 nucleotides: TGTGCCAGCAGGCGGGACAGGGGATACGAGCAGTACTTC. Residues: CASRRDRGYEQYF.

The genes are TRBV4-2 and TRBJ2-1; 8 nucleotides align to TRBD1. The J segment lost 5 bases and the V segment lost 2 bases, leaving 2 bases of the junction unmatched. The length of the CDR3 is 14 residues. Per germline, CDR1 LGHNA and CDR2 YNFKEQ. CDR3 sequence (DNA): TGTGCCAGCAGCCAAAAACAGGGGGACAATGAGCAGTTCTTC. Its translation: CASSQKQGDNEQFF.

Worth noting for this clone: This sample includes further DNA sequences coding for the same CDR3. V gene TRBV9 combines with J gene TRBJ2-5, with TRBD2 matching over 12 bases. Per germline, CDR1 SGDLS and CDR2 YYNGEE. The V segment lost 0 bases and the J segment 2 bases; nucleotides outside the gene matches: 2. The CDR3 has 16 residues. The CDR3 reads CASSVGLAGVQETQYF. The CDR3, as DNA: TGTGCCAGCAGCGTAGGACTAGCGGGGGTACAAGAGACCCAGTACTTC.

The chain couples TRBV19 to TRBJ2-3, with TRBD1 as a possible D gene (5 bases). The V gene's germline CDR1 is LNHDA and CDR2 SQIVND (reference sequence). Trimming removed 7 bases at V and 0 bases at J, with 17 bases between. The CDR3 consists of 16 residues. DNA of the CDR3: TGTGCCAGTAATGACGCAGGACACACTAGCACAGATACGCAGTATTTT. Protein: CASNDAGHTSTDTQYF.

The J gene is TRBJ1-6, the V gene TRBV6-1, with a possible D match to TRBD1 (6 bases). The CDR3 covers 13 residues. Germline V gives CDR1 MNHNS, CDR2 SASEGT. V was trimmed by 6 bases and J by 7 bases, leaving 10 bases between them. The CDR3 DNA reads as TGTGCCAGCAGCACCACAGGGAATTCACCCCTCCACTTT. Encoded protein: CASSTTGNSPLHF.

The V and J genes are TRBV9 and TRBJ2-5; 11 nucleotides line up with TRBD2. The CDR3 is made up of 17 amino acids. Per the germline V gene, CDR1 is SGDLS and CDR2 is YYNGEE. The V segment lost 0 bases and the J segment 5 bases; nucleotides outside the gene matches: 9. CDR3 residues: CASSVVSGGAGGETQYF. The CDR3 DNA reads TGTGCCAGCAGCGTAGTTAGCGGGGGGGCCGGGGGGGAGACCCAGTACTTC.

The chain uses TRBV19 and TRBJ2-3, with TRBD1 identical over 10 bases. This CDR3 comprises 15 residues. CDR1 is LNHDA and CDR2 is SQIVND in the germline V gene (reference sequence). Unmatched junction bases numbered 4, after V lost 5 bases and J lost 2 bases. Here the CDR3 DNA reads TGTGCCAGTAGTCGACGACAGGGGGCCACAGATACGCAGTATTTT. Its protein product is CASSRRQGATDTQYF.

The chain is built from TRBV9 and TRBJ2-7; TRBD1 matches 9 bases. The CDR3 is made up of 15 amino acids. CDR1 SGDLS and CDR2 YYNGEE come from the germline V gene. The V gene end was trimmed by 2 bases and the J gene end by 7 bases; junction bases not matched to a gene: 10. The DNA for the CDR3 is TGTGCCAGCAGCGTCTCGACCCGGGACAGGGTTGAGCAGTACTTC. Protein product: CASSVSTRDRVEQYF.

This sequence joins TRBV19 and TRBJ1-5; TRBD1 matches 11 bases. CDR3 length: 16 amino acids. The junction had 5 bases not matched to a gene; V was cut back by 5 bases and J by 2 bases. CDR1 LNHDA and CDR2 SQIVND come from the germline V gene (reference sequence). The DNA of the CDR3 is TGTGCCAGTAGTCTTTGGACAGGGGGCGGCAATCAGCCCCAGCATTTT. The encoded protein is CASSLWTGGGNQPQHF.

The V gene is TRBV7-9, the J gene TRBJ1-3; D gene ambiguous. This CDR3 spans 11 amino acids. V was shortened by 8 bases and J by 3 bases, with 5 bases between the two germline ends. CDR1 and CDR2 from the germline V gene are SEHNR and FQNEAQ (reference sequence). In DNA, the CDR3 is TGTGCCAGCGGAGATGGAAACACCATATATTTT. It codes for CASGDGNTIYF. Full variable domain (remainder filled in from reference TRBV7-9 and TRBJ1-3): DTGVSQNPRHKITKRGQNVTFRCDPISEHNRLYWYRQTLGQGPEFLTYFQNEAQLEKSRLLSDRFSAERPKGSFSTLEIQRTEQGDSAMYLCASGDGNTIYFGEGSWLTVV.

This rearrangement joins TRBV5-1 to TRBJ1-3, with D possibly matching TRBD1 (5 bases). V was pared by 2 bases and J by 4 bases, with 10 bases between. This CDR3 region has 14 residues. The germline CDR1 and CDR2 sequences are SGHRS and YFSETQ. The CDR3 DNA follows: TGCGCCAGCAGCTTCGGTGACAGCGGAAACACCATATATTTT. Translating gives CASSFGDSGNTIYF.

The chain carries TRBV6-4 and TRBJ2-3; TRBD1 aligns across 9 bases. J was trimmed by 4 bases and V by 8 bases; bases with no gene match: 10. This CDR3 has 15 residues. Germline V gene sequence: CDR1 MRHNA, CDR2 SNTAGT. In nucleotides, the CDR3 is TGTGCCAGCTCATCGAAACAGGGGGCCCCAGATACGCAGTATTTT. It codes for CASSSKQGAPDTQYF.

As for this clone: Other DNA sequences in the sample encode the same CDR3. The chain couples TRBV9 to TRBJ1-1, with D possibly being TRBD1 (5 bases). The germline V gene has CDR1 SGDLS and CDR2 YYNGEE. The CDR3 consists of 13 residues. V dropped 1 base and J dropped 1 base, with 5 bases sitting between them. This CDR3 is CASSVTGNTEAFF. CDR3 bases: TGTGCCAGCAGCGTAACAGGGAACACTGAAGCTTTCTTT.

This sequence joins TRBV5-1 and TRBJ2-3, with 7 nucleotides matching TRBD1. The CDR3 totals 17 residues. Germline V gene data show CDR1 as SGHRS and CDR2 as YFSETQ. J was trimmed by 4 bases and V by 0 bases; bases with no gene match: 11. The CDR3 nucleotides are TGCGCCAGCAGCTTGGGCCTCGGGACAGTCGGGGCAGATACGCAGTATTTT. Residues: CASSLGLGTVGADTQYF. Complete variable domain (other parts from reference TRBV5-1 and TRBJ2-3): KAGVTQTPRYLIKTRGQQVTLSCSPISGHRSVSWYQQTPGQGLQFLFEYFSETQRNKGNFPGRFSGRQFSNSRSEMNVSTLELGDSALYLCASSLGLGTVGADTQYFGPGTRLTVL.